This TCR beta chain was obtained from a study of CD4+ T cells in melanoma. This CDR3 region has 14 residues. CDR1 is MDHEN, CDR2 SYDVKM, per germline. Trimming removed 3 bases at V and 1 base at J, with 9 bases between. Sequenced by immunoSEQ multiplex PCR; TCRdb stores in-frame clones only, minus some. The sample lists tens of thousands of clones, about 72% occurring once. The specimen sequenced was tumor tissue. The TCR was taken from a human donor with melanoma. The J gene is TRBJ1-2, the V gene TRBV28, with D possibly matching TRBD1 (5 bases). This CDR3 reads CASSFLGVNYGYTF. CDR3 in DNA: TGTGCCAGCAGTTTTTTAGGGGTTAACTATGGCTACACCTTC.